Described below is a single TCR beta chain sequence and its context. Its specific antigen is unknown. Within one base of it there is no much larger clone, and no base qualities were kept. The sample is drawn from a study of T-cell reconstitution after alpha-beta-depleted transplantation in children (dated by TCRdb to 2016 to 2018). A note on the overall study: T-cell immune reconstitution after TCRalphabeta/CD19-depleted allogeneic hematopoietic cell transplantation in children was quantitatively tracked in the study by means of TCR repertoire profiling. Overall study results and their limits: The apparently early alphabetaT-cell count recovery about two months after transplant was reportedly dependent on only several hundred rapidly expanded clones derived from non-depleted graft cells. In some patients, the high TCRbeta diversity seen at day 60 was put down to recipient T cells and intrathymic progenitors that had survived conditioning. Hyperexpanded clone frequencies declined over subsequent months; after one year, T-cell counts and TCRbeta diversity were mostly attributed to newly produced T cells.

Library construction relied on PCR. Data came from an Illumina HiSeq 2500. TCR library preparation used molecular barcoding, with unique molecular identifiers applied to normalize quantification of the TCRbeta repertoire. The raw public data were reprocessed by TCRdb itself: fastp quality trimming at Q25, MiXCR clonotype calling, in-frame beta chains only. One record per CDR3 amino acid sequence lists the most common genes and DNA. The sample profile shows 900,000 or so distinct CDR3 sequences; roughly 15% of them were found once. Approximately 4.5% of the sample is taken by the ten largest. This sample's treatment or condition label indicates: allogeneic hematopoietic cell transplantation with graft depleted of TCRalphabeta T cells and CD19 B cells. Transplant recipients were children who received TCRalphabeta/CD19-depleted allogeneic hematopoietic cell grafts. From its cysteine to its phenylalanine, the CDR3 spans 13 amino acids. Of the read, only the CDR3 DNA is kept; its 39 bases are in frame from base 1. CDR1 KGHDR and CDR2 SFDVKD are derived from the germline V gene. Relative to germline, V is missing 7 bases and J is missing 3 bases, with 4 bases of the junction outside any gene match.

The rearranged segments are TRBV24-1 and TRBJ1-1, with 7 middle bases fitting TRBD1. Source: PBMCs, mostly from graft donor cells, taken 360 days after TCRalphabeta/CD19-depleted stem cell transplant. This TCR came from a male patient younger than 18 who had a stem cell transplant for acute lymphoblastic leukemia, so the T cells may come from the graft donor. The bases read TGTGCCACCAGACGGGACAGCTACACTGAAGCTTTCTTT. Its coded protein is CATRRDSYTEAFF.